This TCR beta chain was observed in a study of technical replicates of blood from a handful of donors. From germline, CDR1 is LGHNT and CDR2 FRNRAP. The V end lost 9 bases, the J end lost 3 bases, and 10 bases lay between the germline ends. This CDR3 has 12 amino acids. Profiled with immunoSEQ multiplex PCR; TCRdb holds only in-frame clones, not every one. The table records over 50,000 clones, over 85% of them present only once. This clone was seen more than once but under ten times. The chain is built from TRBV12-5 and TRBJ2-3; a possible D gene is TRBD2 (5 bases). Material for sequencing was PBMCs. The receptor comes from a human donor in good health. Some clones in this sample may be carry-over from other donors' samples. CDR3 sequence reads: CASGSGTDTQYF. In DNA, the CDR3 is TGTGCTAGCGGAAGCGGAACAGATACGCAGTATTTT.